The present TCR beta chain was sequenced within a study of shared clonotypes between healthy human individuals. Regarding the study as a whole: What limited the represented genetic and exposure-history diversity was the small number of donors.

The protocol was immunoSEQ multiplex PCR, while the TCRdb copy is restricted to in-frame clones and leaves out a portion. Here the sample spans about 2.4 million clones, more than 85% being singletons. The junction had 3 bases not matched to a gene; V was cut back by 2 bases and J by 2 bases. This CDR3 spans 15 amino acids. In germline, CDR1 is ENHRY, CDR2 SYGVKD. For this clone: Its antigen is unidentified.

The sequencing input was naive CD4+ T cells from PBMCs. Subset given: CD45RA+ positively selected. This sequence was found in a man between 18 and 35 years old in good health. Some clones in this sample may be carry-over from other donors' samples. The chain combines TRBV10-3 with TRBJ1-5; the match to TRBD1 covers 7 bases. CDR3 DNA: TGTGCCATCAGTGAGAACAGGGGTGGCAATCAGCCCCAGCATTTT. Its translation: CAISENRGGNQPQHF.